This paragraph covers one TCR beta chain sequence. Its target is unknown. This sample was included in a study of identical twins' blood T cells. Study-level background: Roughly 6 alpha and about 6 beta libraries together yielded tens of millions of reads.

Study-wide results and caveats: Out-of-frame TCRbeta clonotypes reportedly had markedly more similar V usage in twins than unrelated donors. Top TCRbeta clonotypes were shared more with twin than unrelated donors.

Sample barcodes were added at both library ends during cDNA synthesis. TCRdb reanalysed the 5' RACE reads using MiXCR and keeps one entry per CDR3 protein. Of 350,000 to 450,000 distinct CDR3 sequences listed, 28% were seen once; the top ten hold about 6%. This CDR3 has 13 amino acids. Per germline, CDR1 PRHDT and CDR2 FYEKMQ (reference sequence). V was shortened by 7 bases and J by 4 bases, with 12 bases between the two germline ends. The V and J genes are TRBV13 and TRBJ2-3, with no clear D. The sequence was collected from a woman aged 18-49 years in good health. Sequencing was performed on PBMCs. The CDR3 sequence: CASILGSADTQYF. CDR3 DNA: TGTGCCAGCATCTTGGGCTCCGCAGATACGCAGTATTTT.